These 27 T cell receptor beta chains originate from one sample sequenced in a study of T cell changes during pregnancy in multiple sclerosis. The repertoire was sequenced with immunoSEQ multiplex PCR; TCRdb's copy has only in-frame clones and lacks some. The sample holds about 44,000 clones, about 96% seen once. Source: peripheral blood, taken in the second trimester of pregnancy. These receptor sequences come from a female donor with multiple sclerosis, enrolled in a pregnancy study.

This clone appeared a single time. This chain joins TRBV13 and TRBJ2-7; 7 nucleotides agree with TRBD1. Germline V lookup: CDR1 PRHDT, CDR2 FYEKMQ (reference sequence). V lost 2 bases and J lost 4; bases outside the gene matches: 5. CDR3 length: 14 amino acids. In DNA, the CDR3 is TGTGCCAGCAGCTTACGGGACAGCTCGTACGAGCAGTACTTC. Translated: CASSLRDSSYEQYF.

Concerning this clone: The same CDR3 is also encoded by other DNA sequences in this sample. The rearrangement links TRBV6-1 to TRBJ2-7, with D perhaps matching TRBD1 (6 bases). CDR1 and CDR2 (germline): MNHNS, SASEGT. This CDR3 comprises 14 residues. Between the trimmed V and J ends, which lost 6 bases and 0 bases, there was a span of 12 bases. CDR3 in amino acids: CASRRAGASYEQYF. For the CDR3, the DNA is TGTGCCAGCAGGAGGGCAGGGGCCTCCTACGAGCAGTACTTC.

This chain uses TRBV5-4 with TRBJ2-5; D possibly corresponds to TRBD2 (7 bases). With 0 bases removed from V and 5 bases from J, the gap between germline ends came to 8 bases. Germline V gene lookup returns CDR1 SGHNT and CDR2 YYREEE (reference sequence). The CDR3 is 13 amino acids. DNA for the CDR3: TGTGCCAGCAGCTTGGAGGGGGGGGAGACCCAGTACTTC. It yields the protein CASSLEGGETQYF.

V and J are TRBV7-6 and TRBJ2-1, with TRBD2 as a possible D gene (5 bases). Germline CDR1 SGHVS, CDR2 FNYEAQ. CDR3 length: 16 amino acids. Trimming pared 4 bases from V and 0 bases from J, leaving 13 bases between. The CDR3: CASSSLAHNSYNEQFF. The CDR3 coding sequence is TGTGCCAGCAGCTCCTTAGCGCATAACTCCTACAATGAGCAGTTCTTC.

J is TRBJ2-1 and V is TRBV5-6; D is possibly TRBD2 (6 bases). V shed 1 base and J shed 12 bases, with 11 bases lying between them. The germline V gene encodes CDR1 SGHDT and CDR2 YYEEEE. The CDR3 is 12 amino acids. The CDR3 DNA reads TGTGCCAGCAGCTTGTCCGCCGGGGGGCAGTTCTTC. This translates into CASSLSAGGQFF. Variable domain in full (rest from reference TRBV5-6 and TRBJ2-1): DAGVTQSPTHLIKTRGQQVTLRCSPKSGHDTVSWYQQALGQGPQFIFQYYEEEERQRGNFPDRFSGHQFPNYSSELNVNALLLGDSALYLCASSLSAGGQFFGPGTRLTVL.

The CDR3 is CASSLAGDSKLFF. CDR3 nucleotide sequence: TGTGCCAGCAGCTTGGCCGGGGACAGCAAACTGTTTTTT. The gene calls are TRBV7-7 and TRBJ1-4; TRBD1 aligns across 7 bases. The J segment lost 11 bases and the V segment lost 3 bases, leaving 6 bases of the junction unmatched. The CDR3 covers 13 residues. Germline CDR1 and CDR2: SSHAT and FNYEAQ (reference sequence).

The rearrangement links TRBV19 to TRBJ2-5; D possibly corresponds to TRBD1 (6 bases). Germline lookup yields CDR1 LNHDA and CDR2 SQIVND (reference sequence). The CDR3 contains 16 residues. Between the trimmed V and J ends, which lost 3 bases and 4 bases, there was a span of 18 bases. The CDR3 region has the DNA TGTGCCAGTAGTATCAGGGGCCATGGGTGGGGAGAGACCCAGTACTTC. Translation: CASSIRGHGWGETQYF.

This clone was picked up one time. This chain links TRBV5-4 with TRBJ2-3, with D possibly matching TRBD2 (5 bases). Trimming left V 0 bases short and J 6 bases short, with 11 bases between. This CDR3 region has 14 residues. The germline gives CDR1 SGHNT, CDR2 YYREEE (reference sequence). Here the CDR3 reads CASSLGFGEDTQYF. The CDR3 DNA reads TGTGCCAGCAGCTTGGGTTTCGGGGAGGATACGCAGTATTTT.

V usage is TRBV27 and J usage is TRBJ2-7, with D possibly matching TRBD2 (7 bases). The V and J ends lost 3 bases and 4 bases respectively, with 16 bases between them. The CDR3 sequence is 15 residues long. The germline V gene has CDR1 MNHEY and CDR2 SMNVEV (reference sequence). CDR3 nucleotides: TGTGCCAGCAGTTTCGGGGGGCCTACCCCTTACGAGCAGTACTTC. It is translated as CASSFGGPTPYEQYF.

The rearrangement joins TRBV5-1 to TRBJ2-7, with a weak D call TRBD2 (7 bases). Per the germline V gene, CDR1 is SGHRS and CDR2 is YFSETQ. The CDR3 runs 12 residues. Trimming left V 6 bases short and J 7 bases short, with 14 bases between. CDR3 amino acids: CASKAGAGEQYF. In DNA form, the CDR3 reads TGCGCCAGCAAGGCGGGGGCCGGGGAGCAGTACTTC.

This clone was detected once. This chain links TRBV6-5 with TRBJ1-1, with D tentatively TRBD1 (6 bases). CDR3 length: 14 residues. Looked up from germline, CDR1 is MNHEY and CDR2 is SVGAGI. V was cut by 8 bases and J by 3 bases, with 16 bases left in between. The CDR3 sequence: CASASETGDTEAFF. CDR3 coding DNA: TGTGCCAGCGCGTCCGAGACAGGTGACACTGAAGCTTTCTTT.

The chain recombines TRBV12-5 with TRBJ2-5, with a possible D match to TRBD2 (5 bases). V lost 1 base and J lost 5, with 14 bases in between. Germline V gene lookup returns CDR1 LGHNT and CDR2 FRNRAP. The CDR3 consists of 15 residues. The CDR3 loop reads CASGLGDYSLETQYF. CDR3 DNA sequence: TGTGCTAGTGGTTTGGGCGACTACTCCCTGGAGACCCAGTACTTC.

The chain employs TRBV5-1 and TRBJ1-3; the D gene is possibly TRBD1 (5 bases). The CDR3 runs 16 residues. Trimming left V 0 bases short and J 0 bases short, with 10 bases between. Germline values: CDR1 SGHRS, CDR2 YFSETQ. The CDR3 here is CASSLEGASSGNTIYF. CDR3 sequence (DNA): TGCGCCAGCAGCTTGGAAGGGGCCAGCTCTGGAAACACCATATATTTT.

This sequence joins TRBV6-6 and TRBJ1-1; D call uncertain. In germline, CDR1 is MNHNY, CDR2 SVGAGI (reference sequence). The CDR3 totals 12 residues. Trimming shortened V by 9 bases and J by 2 bases, and 10 bases separated the two germline ends. This CDR3 reads CASIDLNTEAFF. DNA of the CDR3: TGTGCCAGTATAGATCTTAACACTGAAGCTTTCTTT.

The chain links TRBV15 to TRBJ1-2; 7 bases match TRBD1. CDR1 and CDR2 (germline): LNHNV, YYDKDF (reference sequence). The junction had 10 bases not matched to a gene; V was cut back by 1 base and J by 5 bases. This CDR3 spans 16 amino acids. CDR3 DNA sequence: TGTGCCACCAGCAGAGGGGAAATACAGGGGTCATATGGCTACACCTTC. As protein: CATSRGEIQGSYGYTF.

The gene calls are TRBV9 and TRBJ2-7; tentatively, D is TRBD1 (5 bases). The V end was cut by 1 base, the J end by 3 bases, with 11 bases between. This CDR3 region has 14 residues. The germline V gene encodes CDR1 SGDLS and CDR2 YYNGEE. CDR3: CASSVSVQDYEQYF. As DNA, the CDR3 is TGTGCCAGCAGCGTAAGTGTACAGGACTACGAGCAGTACTTC.

The DNA of the CDR3 is TGTGCTAGTGGTTTGGTCCTGGACAGGGGCAACAATGAGCAGTTCTTC. This gives the protein CASGLVLDRGNNEQFF. The chain is built from TRBV12-5 and TRBJ2-1; 9 bases map to TRBD1. Germline V gene sequence: CDR1 LGHNT, CDR2 FRNRAP. The J segment lost 5 bases and the V segment lost 0 bases, leaving 5 bases of the junction unmatched. The CDR3 totals 16 residues.

This rearrangement joins TRBV29-1 to TRBJ1-1, with 9 bases that match TRBD1. Germline-derived CDR1 and CDR2 are SQVTM and ANQGSEA. The CDR3 has 13 amino acids. The junction had 4 bases not matched to a gene; V was cut back by 5 bases and J by 3 bases. This chain's CDR3 is CSVWDRADTEAFF. In DNA, the CDR3 is TGCAGCGTTTGGGACAGGGCGGACACTGAAGCTTTCTTT.

The chain is built from TRBV13 and TRBJ2-3; tentatively, D is TRBD2 (5 bases). Trimming cost V 6 bases and J 2 bases, with 9 bases left between them. This CDR3 comprises 13 residues. Germline CDR1 and CDR2: PRHDT and FYEKMQ (reference sequence). The CDR3 sequence is CASRPGVTDTQYF. CDR3 bases: TGTGCCAGCAGACCCGGGGTCACAGATACGCAGTATTTT.

The J gene is TRBJ2-2, the V gene TRBV10-2; D may be TRBD1 (7 bases). The length of the CDR3 is 16 residues. Trimming shortened V by 6 bases and J by 3 bases, and 17 bases separated the two germline ends. The germline V gene encodes CDR1 WSHSY and CDR2 SAAADI. The CDR3: CASSPQGGLDTGELFF. DNA of the CDR3: TGCGCCAGCAGCCCCCAGGGGGGCTTGGACACCGGGGAGCTGTTTTTT.

The gene calls are TRBV5-1 and TRBJ1-1; TRBD1 matches 7 bases. The CDR3 is 14 amino acids. The germline V gene has CDR1 SGHRS and CDR2 YFSETQ. The V segment lost 4 bases and the J segment 3 bases; nucleotides outside the gene matches: 6. DNA for the CDR3: TGCGCCAGCAGCCTCGGGACAGATTACACTGAAGCTTTCTTT. It is translated as CASSLGTDYTEAFF.

The rearrangement joins TRBV6-5 to TRBJ2-7, with a possible D match to TRBD2 (6 bases). This CDR3 is 14 amino acids long. Looked up from germline, CDR1 is MNHEY and CDR2 is SVGAGI. V was shortened by 0 bases and J by 2 bases, with 8 bases between the two germline ends. The CDR3 loop reads CASSYSSGTYEQYF. The CDR3 bases are TGTGCCAGCAGTTACTCTAGCGGAACCTACGAGCAGTACTTC.

This clone was recorded once. The J gene is TRBJ2-1, the V gene TRBV7-2; a weak D match, TRBD1 (6 bases). Germline assignment: CDR1 SGHTA and CDR2 FQGNSA. The CDR3 is 15 residues long. V gave up 6 bases and J gave up 8 bases, with 20 bases separating them. DNA of the CDR3: TGTGCCAGCAGAAATAACAGGGTACTTTTCGATGAGCAGTTCTTC. It codes for CASRNNRVLFDEQFF.

V gene TRBV28 combines with J gene TRBJ1-3; tentatively, D is TRBD1 (6 bases). V was clipped by 5 bases and J by 1 base, with 18 bases between them. From germline, CDR1 is MDHEN and CDR2 SYDVKM. The CDR3 runs to 17 residues. CDR3 nucleotides: TGTGCCAGCAGTGCCCAACAGGGAATCGGGTCTGGAAACACCATATATTTT. It specifies CASSAQQGIGSGNTIYF.

This rearrangement joins TRBV10-3 to TRBJ2-5; possibly TRBD2 for D (5 bases). Trimming took off 3 bases at V and 5 bases at J, with 22 bases between the two ends. The germline gives CDR1 ENHRY, CDR2 SYGVKD. The CDR3 extends over 17 amino acids. In DNA form, the CDR3 reads TGTGCCATCAGTGATCGCACCATGAAAACTAGGAGGGAGACCCAGTACTTC. It encodes CAISDRTMKTRRETQYF.

The chain employs TRBV4-2 and TRBJ2-2; tentative D call: TRBD1 (6 bases). Trimming cost V 1 base and J 2 bases, with 8 bases left between them. Germline CDR1 reads LGHNA; CDR2 reads YNFKEQ. This CDR3 has 15 amino acids. CDR3 loop: CASSQVDRNTGELFF. The CDR3 nucleotides are TGTGCCAGCAGCCAAGTGGACAGAAACACCGGGGAGCTGTTTTTT.

The V gene is TRBV7-3, the J gene TRBJ2-1; D may be TRBD2 (5 bases). Trimming removed 4 bases at V and 4 bases at J, with 17 bases between. The germline V gene encodes CDR1 SGHTA and CDR2 FQGTGA. The CDR3 contains 16 residues. DNA for the CDR3: TGTGCCAGCAGCTCCCAGGCGGGTCTTCCATACAATGAGCAGTTCTTC. It translates to CASSSQAGLPYNEQFF.